This T cell receptor beta chain came from a study (dated by TCRdb to about 2015). Background on the whole study: The study examined whether tumor-infiltrating Tregs in breast cancer are drawn from blood Tregs or arise in situ by conversion from other CD4+ T cell subsets. The full study reports these points: Tumor memory CD4+ T cell TCR gene usage clustered with blood and lymph node memory CD4+ cells and lymph node naive CD4+ cells. Tumor-infiltrating Treg TCR alpha and beta sequences overlapped most with tumor naive CD4+ T cells, then with blood naive CD4+ T cells. The larger-cohort validation was restricted to a single TCR beta V-J rearrangement rather than whole repertoires.

Trimming takes 3 bases off V and 3 bases off J; junction bases not matched to a gene: 3. The CDR1 and CDR2 encoded by the germline V gene (reference sequence) are DFQATT and SNEGSKA. From its cysteine to its valine, the CDR3 spans 15 amino acids. The sequence is cut down to CDR3 DNA, 45 bases in frame from base 1. Regarding this clonotype: Its antigen remains undetermined. No base qualities exist here, and no much larger clone lies one base off it.

To purify naive CD4+ T cells, the Miltenyi Naive CD4+ T Cell Isolation kit was used, and CD25 microbeads served to deplete Tregs. Tregs, naive and memory CD4+ T cells from tumor, blood and ipsilateral draining lymph nodes of a handful of breast cancer patients underwent full-length TCR alpha and beta sequencing. Ficoll density gradient centrifugation was used to isolate mononuclear cells from lymph nodes or from approximately 50 ml of peripheral blood. Sorted cell populations were confirmed by FACS to exceed 90% purity. Amplification of full-length TCR variable regions was done by 5' RACE PCR using constant-region reverse primers, and this step was followed by semi-nested PCR with Nested Universal Primer A. The ReliaPrep RNA Cell Miniprep System was used to extract total RNA, which was then reverse transcribed into 5'RACE-ready cDNA with the SMARTer RACE 5'/3' Kit. Multiplex adaptors were used to barcode the full-length TCR alpha and beta libraries, which were then sequenced on an Illumina MiSeq. On the study's bioinformatics: Sequencing data were pooled across the five patients for each of nine subset-tissue groups and compared by unsupervised clustering of TCR gene usage. The Morisita-Horn index was used to calculate repertoire similarity, with shared sequences weighted according to their contribution to each repertoire. The raw public data were reprocessed by TCRdb itself: fastp quality trimming at Q25, MiXCR clonotype calling, in-frame beta chains only. A single entry per CDR3 protein holds the most common genes and DNA from its merged rows. It is TCRdb's table, rather than the study itself, that gives the V and J calls and clone size. This sample gives about 46,000 distinct CDR3 sequences in total; around a quarter of them show up just once. Of the sample, about 2% is held by the ten largest clones.

This clonotype originated in a female donor with breast cancer. What was sequenced was naive CD4+ T cells sorted from blood. The cell subset or site label corresponds to: naive CD4+ T cells, CD4+CD45RA+CD25-. This chain is built from TRBV20-1 and TRBJ2-7, with 15 bases matching TRBD2. The DNA is as follows: TGCAGTGCTAGGGGGACTAGCGGGAGGTTCTACGAGCAGTACGTC. Its translation reads: CSARGTSGRFYEQYV.